A selection of T cell receptor beta chains follows, all from one sample in a study of T cell responses to AZD1222 COVID-19 vaccine. Assay: immunoSEQ multiplex PCR; the TCRdb copy retains only in-frame clones and omits some. The sample holds 80,000 or so clones, about 87% seen once. Source: peripheral blood, taken on day 0 of AZD1222 vaccination. All receptors derive from an adult in good health. The CDR3 runs from the conserved cysteine through the conserved F or W. The D gene is left open where the match is weak. Not every row has a clone size; where given, it reads once, few, many or a size class.

>TRBV30|TRBD2|TRBJ2-3|-
CAQGLAITDTQYF
TGTGCCCAAGGACTAGCGATCACAGATACGCAGTATTTT
>TRBV5-5|TRBD1|TRBJ1-4|-
CASNIAGQGLEKLFF
TGTGCCAGCAACATAGCGGGACAGGGGCTAGAAAAACTGTTTTTT
>TRBV5-1|-|TRBJ1-6|-
CASSLGQVYNSPLHF
TGCGCCAGCAGCTTGGGACAGGTGTATAATTCACCCCTCCACTTT
>TRBV7-8|-|TRBJ1-2|-
CASSPNLWGYTF
TGTGCCAGCAGCCCTAATTTGTGGGGCTACACCTTC
>TRBV6-6|-|TRBJ1-1|-
CASSLTVNTEAFF
TGTGCCAGCAGTCTAACCGTTAACACTGAAGCTTTCTTT
>TRBV7-9|-|TRBJ2-3|once
CASSLVAGSNTQYF
TGTGCCAGCAGCTTAGTCGCGGGTTCAAATACGCAGTATTTT
>TRBV11-3|TRBD1|TRBJ1-1|-
CASRRSQGYTEAFF
TGTGCCAGCAGACGATCACAGGGGTACACTGAAGCTTTCTTT
>TRBV5-8|-|TRBJ1-2|-
CASSLVSENYGYTF
TGTGCCAGCAGCTTGGTCTCGGAGAACTATGGCTACACCTTC
>TRBV19|TRBD1|TRBJ2-4|once
CASSGQGAKNIQYF
TGTGCCAGTAGTGGACAGGGAGCCAAAAACATTCAGTACTTC
>TRBV7-8|-|TRBJ1-5|-
CATNERSNQPQHF
TGTGCCACCAACGAGCGTAGCAATCAGCCCCAGCATTTT
>TRBV7-6|TRBD1|TRBJ2-1|-
CASSSVDRVPYNEQFF
TGTGCCAGCAGCTCAGTCGACAGGGTCCCCTACAATGAGCAGTTCTTC
>TRBV29-1|-|TRBJ1-1|few
CSVSHSVNTEAFF
TGCAGCGTTAGCCACTCTGTGAACACTGAAGCTTTCTTT
>TRBV7-3|-|TRBJ2-3|-
CASSFGADTQYF
TGTGCCAGCAGCTTTGGGGCAGATACGCAGTATTTT
>TRBV3-1/TRBV3-2|-|TRBJ1-2|-
CASSFRGIENYGYTF
TGTGCCAGCAGCTTCAGGGGAATAGAAAACTATGGCTACACCTTC
>TRBV7-9|TRBD2|TRBJ2-3|-
CASSLAGGSTDTQYF
TGTGCCAGCAGCTTAGCGGGGGGGAGCACAGATACGCAGTATTTT
>TRBV18|-|TRBJ1-1|-
CASSPRRSEIAEAFF
TGTGCCAGCTCACCACGTAGATCAGAGATCGCTGAAGCTTTCTTT
>TRBV28|-|TRBJ2-7|few
CASSFFSLEGEQYF
TGTGCCAGCAGTTTCTTCAGCCTGGAGGGCGAGCAGTACTTC
>TRBV18|TRBD1|TRBJ1-6|-
CASSPPGTGVSPLHF
TGTGCCAGCTCACCACCGGGGACAGGGGTGTCACCCCTCCACTTT
>TRBV30|-|TRBJ1-2|-
CAWSRTGGGYTF
TGTGCCTGGAGCCGTACGGGGGGTGGCTACACCTTC
>TRBV30|-|TRBJ1-6|-
CAWSVVYNSPLHF
TGTGCCTGGAGTGTAGTCTACAATTCACCCCTCCACTTT
>TRBV29-1|-|TRBJ1-2|-
CSVRDGYGYTF
TGCAGCGTGAGAGACGGATATGGCTACACCTTC
>TRBV6-1|-|TRBJ1-2|-
CASSDPTDYYGYTF
TGTGCCAGCAGTGACCCGACGGACTACTATGGCTACACCTTC
>TRBV28|-|TRBJ1-2|-
CASSTWEGSYGYTF
TGTGCCAGCAGTACCTGGGAGGGTAGTTATGGCTACACCTTC
>TRBV7-3|-|TRBJ1-2|once
CASSPGWASNYGYTF
TGTGCCAGCAGTCCCGGTTGGGCGTCGAACTATGGCTACACCTTC
>TRBV10-1|-|TRBJ1-5|once
CASSPRDGAHQPQHF
TGCGCCAGCAGTCCTCGGGACGGGGCTCATCAGCCCCAGCATTTT
>TRBV7-9|-|TRBJ2-5|-
CASSLERGGETQYF
TGTGCCAGCAGCTTAGAGAGGGGCGGGGAGACCCAGTACTTC
>TRBV5-1|-|TRBJ1-2|-
CASSLERVNYGYTF
TGCGCCAGCAGCTTGGAAAGGGTGAACTATGGCTACACCTTC
>TRBV5-5|TRBD1|TRBJ1-5|-
CASSDRVGPNQPQHF
TGTGCCAGCAGCGACAGGGTGGGTCCCAATCAGCCCCAGCATTTT
>TRBV27|TRBD2|TRBJ2-7|-
CASSFSGGDTSYEQYF
TGTGCCAGCAGTTTTAGCGGGGGGGACACTTCCTACGAGCAGTACTTC
>TRBV7-2|-|TRBJ2-7|once
CASSPAVRSSEQYF
TGTGCCAGCAGCCCTGCGGTCCGGTCGTCTGAGCAGTACTTC
>TRBV7-2|-|TRBJ1-6|-
CASSLVHRAKNSPLHF
TGTGCCAGCAGCTTAGTCCACAGGGCTAAGAATTCACCCCTCCACTTT
>TRBV7-2|TRBD1|TRBJ1-3|-
CASSFQGANTIYF
TGTGCCAGCAGCTTCCAGGGGGCAAACACCATATATTTT
>TRBV6-2/TRBV6-3|-|TRBJ2-7|-
CASSYPRLRISYEQYF
TGTGCCAGCAGTTACCCGCGATTAAGGATTTCCTACGAGCAGTACTTC
>TRBV6-4|TRBD1|TRBJ2-3|few
CASSDSGGADTQYF
TGTGCCAGCAGTGACTCAGGGGGCGCAGATACGCAGTATTTT
>TRBV20-1|-|TRBJ1-5|-
CSASSLPPLAPNQPQHF
TGCAGTGCTAGTTCGCTGCCTCCGCTGGCCCCTAATCAGCCCCAGCATTTT
>TRBV4-1|-|TRBJ1-1|-
CASSQVGAGRMNTEAFF
TGCGCCAGCAGCCAAGTTGGAGCAGGCCGTATGAACACTGAAGCTTTCTTT
>TRBV7-9|-|TRBJ2-7|-
CASSFNYYEQYF
TGTGCCAGCAGCTTTAATTACTACGAGCAGTACTTC
>TRBV18|TRBD1|TRBJ2-4|-
CASSRSTPGGTKNIQYF
TGTGCCAGCTCACGATCCACTCCAGGGGGCACCAAAAACATTCAGTACTTC
>TRBV7-9|-|TRBJ1-4|once
CASSLGQPNEKLFF
TGTGCCAGCAGCTTAGGACAGCCCAATGAAAAACTGTTTTTT
>TRBV19|-|TRBJ1-2|-
CASSIGTPGRGYTF
TGTGCCAGTAGTATAGGAACCCCCGGTCGAGGCTACACCTTC
>TRBV6-1|-|TRBJ2-5|-
CASSERVSETQYF
TGTGCCAGCAGTGAGCGGGTATCAGAGACCCAGTACTTC
>TRBV2|-|TRBJ1-4|-
CASRRQAGKLFF
TGTGCCAGCAGAAGGCAGGCGGGAAAACTGTTTTTT
>TRBV7-2|TRBD2|TRBJ2-3|-
CASSLGGGATDTQYF
TGTGCCAGCAGCTTAGGCGGGGGGGCGACAGATACGCAGTATTTT
>TRBV7-7|TRBD1|TRBJ2-7|-
CASSLGQGAGYEQYF
TGTGCCAGCAGCTTAGGACAGGGGGCGGGCTACGAGCAGTACTTC
>TRBV30|TRBD1|TRBJ1-2|-
CAWRHRGLGGYTF
TGTGCCTGGAGACACAGGGGGCTGGGCGGCTACACCTTC
>TRBV28|TRBD2|TRBJ2-7|-
CASRDPSGGRSEQYF
TGTGCCAGCAGAGATCCTAGCGGGGGGCGGTCCGAGCAGTACTTC